This T cell receptor (beta chain) was sequenced for a study of beta chain features in type 1 diabetes. Study background: Healthy donors resembled patients in age, gender and cell yields.

The CDR3 totals 13 residues. All of the isolated RNA was reverse transcribed, so expressed TCRB transcripts were sequenced. Assay used: immunoSEQ multiplex PCR; TCRdb lists only in-frame clones, some missing. Seen here are roughly 400,000 clones, approximately 15% observed once, and the top ten hold around 0.035%. Notes on the study in general: VDJ junctions from patients with type 1 diabetes contained fewer insertions and more deletions. There was a possibility that cDNA sequencing over-represented cells with high TCR expression. Naive, central memory and Treg TCRB repertoires seemed to resemble each other more closely in patients than they did in healthy donors.

As concerns this clone: Its specificity is unknown.

The rearrangement links TRBV21-1 to TRBJ2-7. TRBV21-1 is described as a pseudogene. The clonotype was recovered from a man aged 30 to 39 in good health. What was sequenced was naive CD4+ T cells from blood. CDR3 nucleotide sequence: TGTGCCAGCAGCAAACGGTGTTGCTACGAGCAGTACGTC. It yields the protein CASSKRCCYEQYV.